This TCR beta chain appears in the sequencing data of a study of beta chain features in type 1 diabetes. This clone appeared a few times. Its target is not known. cDNA synthesis used the whole RNA isolate, giving expressed TCRB sequences. Using immunoSEQ multiplex PCR, the repertoire was profiled, and TCRdb retains in-frame clones only, with some absent. Of 250,000 to 350,000 clones in the sample, 12% to 15% were seen once. By way of CD45RO/CCR7/CD25/CD127/CD95/CD27, the CD4+ regulatory, stem cell-like memory, central memory and naive cells were sorted. General observations from the study: TCRB CDR3 length was moderately but significantly reduced in all four CD4+ subsets of Type 1 diabetes patients. Diminished insertions and augmented deletions at VDJ junctions characterized type 1 diabetes patients.

V lost 7 bases and J 0 bases, leaving 20 bases between the germline ends. CDR1 and CDR2 (germline): SEHNR, FQNEAQ (reference sequence). The CDR3 has 17 residues. This chain connects TRBV7-9 to TRBJ2-3; D possibly corresponds to TRBD1 (7 bases). What was sequenced was central memory CD4+ T cells from blood. This receptor was identified in a man under 40 in good health. CDR3 residues: CASIQGGPTTSTDTQYF. CDR3 nucleotides: TGTGCCAGCATCCAGGGGGGACCTACTACTAGCACAGATACGCAGTATTTT. Full variable domain (outside the CDR3, taken from reference TRBV7-9 and TRBJ2-3): DTGVSQNPRHKITKRGQNVTFRCDPISEHNRLYWYRQTLGQGPEFLTYFQNEAQLEKSRLLSDRFSAERPKGSFSTLEIQRTEQGDSAMYLCASIQGGPTTSTDTQYFGPGTRLTVL.